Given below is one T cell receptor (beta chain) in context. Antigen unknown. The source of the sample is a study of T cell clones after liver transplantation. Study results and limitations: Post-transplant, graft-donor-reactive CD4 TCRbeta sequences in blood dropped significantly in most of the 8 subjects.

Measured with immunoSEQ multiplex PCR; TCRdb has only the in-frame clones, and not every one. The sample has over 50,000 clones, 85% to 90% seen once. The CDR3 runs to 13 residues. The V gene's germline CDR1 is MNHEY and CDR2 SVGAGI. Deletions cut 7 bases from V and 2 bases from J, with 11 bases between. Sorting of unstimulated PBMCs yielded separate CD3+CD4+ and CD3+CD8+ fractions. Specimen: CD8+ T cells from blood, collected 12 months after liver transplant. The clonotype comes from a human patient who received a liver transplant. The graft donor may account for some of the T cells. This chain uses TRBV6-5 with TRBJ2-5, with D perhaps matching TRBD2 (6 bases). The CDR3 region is CASTSSEQETQYF. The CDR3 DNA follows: TGTGCCAGCACCTCTAGCGAGCAAGAGACCCAGTACTTC.